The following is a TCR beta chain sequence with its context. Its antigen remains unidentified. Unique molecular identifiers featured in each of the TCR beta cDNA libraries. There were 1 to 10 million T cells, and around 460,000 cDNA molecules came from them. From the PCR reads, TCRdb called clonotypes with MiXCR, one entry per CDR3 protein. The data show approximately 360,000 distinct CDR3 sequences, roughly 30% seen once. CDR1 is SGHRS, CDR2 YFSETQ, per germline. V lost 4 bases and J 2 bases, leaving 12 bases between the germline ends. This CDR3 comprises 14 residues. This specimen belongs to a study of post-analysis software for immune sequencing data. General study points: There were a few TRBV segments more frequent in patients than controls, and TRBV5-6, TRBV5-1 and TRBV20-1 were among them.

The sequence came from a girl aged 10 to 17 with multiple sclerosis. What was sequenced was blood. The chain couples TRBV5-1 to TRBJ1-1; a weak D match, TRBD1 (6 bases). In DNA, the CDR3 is TGCGCCAGCAGCCCAGGGGAGGTTAACACTGAAGCTTTCTTT. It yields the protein CASSPGEVNTEAFF.